The 24 T cell receptor beta chains below come from one sample, sequenced in a study of blood T cell repertoires in COVID-19. TCRdb's table, derived via immunoSEQ multiplex PCR, lists solely in-frame clones and lacks some. The sample shows about 180,000 clones, roughly three quarters of them seen only once. Material for sequencing was PBMCs or T cells enriched from blood (not recorded which). Every receptor here comes from a man in his 60s who had been exposed to COVID-19.

The chain joins TRBV21-1 to TRBJ2-3; the D segment call TRBD1 is taken from the table without a DNA check. TRBV21-1 is a documented pseudogene. The CDR3 loop spans 16 amino acids. CDR3 region: CASSKEGTGSTDTQYF. CDR3 DNA: TGTGCCAGCAGCAAAGAAGGGACAGGGTCCACAGATACGCAGTATTTT.

This clone was seen only a few times. DNA for the CDR3: TGTGCCAGTAGTCTCTTTTTAGCGGGAGTGACAGATACGCAGTATTTT. Residues: CASSLFLAGVTDTQYF. V usage is TRBV19 and J usage is TRBJ2-3; 9 nucleotides align to TRBD2. Trimming took 5 bases from V and 3 from J; bases not matched to a gene: 9. Germline V gene data show CDR1 as LNHDA and CDR2 as SQIVND (reference sequence). This CDR3 is 16 amino acids long.

This clone was picked up one time. V gene TRBV7-2 combines with J gene TRBJ2-5; tentatively, D is TRBD2 (5 bases). V was cut by 5 bases and J by 4 bases, with 17 bases left in between. Germline assignment: CDR1 SGHTA and CDR2 FQGNSA. The CDR3 consists of 15 residues. The CDR3 here is CASSPSPGKAETQYF. The CDR3 DNA reads TGTGCCAGCAGCCCCTCGCCGGGAAAGGCAGAGACCCAGTACTTC.

V is TRBV9 and J is TRBJ2-5; 7 bases are shared with TRBD1. The CDR3 contains 15 residues. The J segment lost 5 bases and the V segment lost 0 bases, leaving 7 bases of the junction unmatched. The germline V gene has CDR1 SGDLS and CDR2 YYNGEE. The CDR3 sequence is CASSVDPRGTETQYF. CDR3 nucleotide sequence: TGTGCCAGCAGCGTAGATCCCAGGGGGACGGAGACCCAGTACTTC. Full variable domain (missing parts from reference TRBV9 and TRBJ2-5): DSGVTQTPKHLITATGQRVTLRCSPRSGDLSVYWYQQSLDQGLQFLIQYYNGEERAKGNILERFSAQQFPDLHSELNLSSLELGDSALYFCASSVDPRGTETQYFGPGTRLLVL.

This clone came up once. The V call is TRBV6-5, the J call TRBJ2-1; D ambiguous. This CDR3 is 12 amino acids long. The V and J ends lost 10 bases and 4 bases respectively, with 11 bases between them. CDR1 and CDR2 (germline): MNHEY, SVGAGI. CDR3 bases: TGTGCCACCCGGTGGAGTTACAATGAGCAGTTCTTC. Translated, it gives CATRWSYNEQFF.

The J gene is TRBJ1-2, the V gene TRBV6-6, with 8 bases identical to TRBD1. The CDR3 spans 16 residues. V dropped 0 bases and J dropped 7; count of bases not matched to a gene: 10. Germline CDR1 and CDR2: MNHNY and SVGAGI (reference sequence). The CDR3 DNA reads as TGTGCCAGCAGTTACTCTAGTCGGGGACAGGAGATTGGCTACACCTTC. Protein: CASSYSSRGQEIGYTF.

This clone was seen only once. CDR3 bases: TGTGCCTGGAGTCCCCTGACTTCAGGGACAGGTCAGCCCCAGCATTTT. Amino acids: CAWSPLTSGTGQPQHF. The chain has TRBV30 and TRBJ1-5, with TRBD1 matching 8 bases. The V gene's germline CDR1 is GTSNPN and CDR2 SVGIG (reference sequence). The CDR3 totals 16 residues. The junction had 12 bases not matched to a gene; V was cut back by 2 bases and J by 6 bases.

In DNA form, the CDR3 reads TGTGCCAGCAGCGGTAGGCTAGCGGGAGGGCTACCCGGGGAGCTGTTTTTT. It is translated as CASSGRLAGGLPGELFF. The rearrangement joins TRBV7-7 to TRBJ2-2; 12 nucleotides align to TRBD2. From germline, CDR1 is SSHAT and CDR2 FNYEAQ (reference sequence). There are 17 residues in the CDR3. After removal of 5 bases from V and 6 bases from J, the junction contained 10 bases not matched to a gene.

The chain carries TRBV5-1 and TRBJ2-3; TRBD2 matches 12 bases. In germline, CDR1 is SGHRS, CDR2 YFSETQ. The V segment lost 4 bases and the J segment 1 base; nucleotides outside the gene matches: 4. The CDR3 has 16 amino acids. The CDR3 loop reads CASSARLAGGTDTQYF. In DNA, the CDR3 is TGCGCCAGCAGCGCCAGACTAGCGGGAGGCACAGATACGCAGTATTTT.

This CDR3 is CASSDGEVSQPQHF. Here the CDR3 DNA reads TGTGCCAGTAGCGACGGGGAGGTGAGTCAGCCCCAGCATTTT. The chain employs TRBV19 and TRBJ1-5, with unresolved D. The CDR3 covers 14 residues. CDR1 is LNHDA and CDR2 is SQIVND in the germline V gene (reference sequence). V was shortened by 6 bases and J by 6 bases, with 15 bases between the two germline ends.

A few counts support this clone. The chain combines TRBV3-1 (or the pseudogene TRBV3-2) with TRBJ1-2; D gene unclear. CDR3 length: 13 residues. Germline assignment: CDR1 LGHDT and CDR2 YNNKEL (reference sequence). V lost 5 bases and J lost 0, with 7 bases in between. CDR3 amino acids: CASSDNANYGYTF. CDR3 in DNA: TGTGCCAGCAGCGACAACGCTAACTATGGCTACACCTTC.

The chain is built from TRBV5-1 and TRBJ2-7, with 13 bases lining up with TRBD2. With V trimmed by 0 bases and J by 2 bases, 2 bases remained unmatched. Germline assignment: CDR1 SGHRS and CDR2 YFSETQ. There are 16 residues in the CDR3. CDR3 protein: CASSLEGTSGTYEQYF. DNA of the CDR3: TGCGCCAGCAGCTTGGAAGGGACTAGCGGGACCTACGAGCAGTACTTC.

The chain couples TRBV30 to TRBJ1-5, with 7 bases identical to TRBD1. The V and J ends lost 2 bases and 5 bases, in that order; junction bases with no gene match: 9. Germline lookup yields CDR1 GTSNPN and CDR2 SVGIG (reference sequence). CDR3 length: 15 residues. The CDR3, as DNA: TGTGCCTGGAGTCCGGGACAGAGAGGGGATCAGCCCCAGCATTTT. Its translation: CAWSPGQRGDQPQHF. The full variable domain, its missing parts supplied by reference TRBV30 and TRBJ1-5, is SQTIHQWPATLVQPVGSPLSLECTVEGTSNPNLYWYRQAAGRGLQLLFYSVGIGQISSEVPQNLSASRPQDRQFILSSKKLLLSDSGFYLCAWSPGQRGDQPQHFGDGTRLSIL.

The chain combines TRBV14 with TRBJ2-3; TRBD2 might be the D (5 bases). Germline CDR1 reads SGHDN; CDR2 reads FVKESK. This CDR3 region has 19 residues. Trimming removed 1 base at V and 3 bases at J, with 23 bases between. CDR3 bases: TGTGCCAGCAGCCAAGCCCCCCCTGGACTTCTATTACCAACAGATACGCAGTATTTT. Translating it yields CASSQAPPGLLLPTDTQYF.

This chain links TRBV4-2 with TRBJ1-1, with TRBD1 matching 12 bases. Germline CDR1 LGHNA, CDR2 YNFKEQ. This CDR3 spans 17 amino acids. V lost 4 bases and J lost 11; bases outside the gene matches: 17. As DNA, the CDR3 is TGTGCCAGCAGCCCCATAGAGGGACAGGGGGCCTGGTCGGTCGCTTTCTTT. This sequence encodes CASSPIEGQGAWSVAFF.

This sequence joins TRBV6-5 and TRBJ2-1, with D possibly matching TRBD2 (5 bases). Germline assignment: CDR1 MNHEY and CDR2 SVGAGI. CDR3 size: 13 residues. Between the trimmed V and J ends, which lost 6 bases and 3 bases, there was a span of 9 bases. As DNA, the CDR3 is TGTGCCAGCAGATCCACTAGCTACAATGAGCAGTTCTTC. Translation: CASRSTSYNEQFF.

This clone came up once. The chain recombines TRBV7-9 with TRBJ2-7; tentatively, D is TRBD1 (6 bases). Trimming pared 5 bases from V and 0 bases from J, leaving 14 bases between. This CDR3 spans 15 amino acids. Germline-derived CDR1 and CDR2 are SEHNR and FQNEAQ (reference sequence). The CDR3 reads CASSRRTDPSYEQYF. The CDR3 nucleotides read TGTGCCAGCAGCAGAAGGACAGATCCCTCCTACGAGCAGTACTTC.

V usage is TRBV10-3 and J usage is TRBJ2-7; weak D call: TRBD1 (7 bases). V was trimmed by 11 bases and J by 0 bases, leaving 14 bases between them. Germline V gene sequence: CDR1 ENHRY, CDR2 SYGVKD. This CDR3 region has 13 residues. The CDR3 region is CAAGQPISYEQYF. The CDR3, as DNA: TGTGCCGCGGGACAGCCGATCTCCTACGAGCAGTACTTC.

This sequence joins TRBV21-1 and TRBJ2-5; the table names TRBD2, a call not compared with the DNA. TRBV21-1 is a listed pseudogene. The CDR3 is 18 amino acids. The CDR3 spells CAPASRTSGRASQETQYF. The DNA of the CDR3 is TGTGCTCCCGCCTCGAGGACTAGCGGGAGGGCCTCCCAAGAGACCCAGTACTTC.

The J gene is TRBJ2-1, the V gene TRBV27, with 7 nucleotides matching TRBD1. CDR1 is MNHEY, CDR2 SMNVEV, per germline (reference sequence). The CDR3 length is 18 residues. V trimming: 4 bases; J trimming: 2 bases; junction bases outside the gene matches: 14. CDR3 in DNA: TGTGCCAGCAGTTCCGCGCGAACCGGGACAGTTCCCTACAATGAGCAGTTCTTC. Translation gives CASSSARTGTVPYNEQFF.

This chain links TRBV7-9 with TRBJ1-5; D is uncertain. This CDR3 region has 16 residues. The ends were cut back, 1 base at V and 2 bases at J, with 12 bases in the middle. Germline CDR1 SEHNR, CDR2 FQNEAQ (reference sequence). The CDR3 DNA reads TGTGCCAGCAGCTTAGGCTTTTCCGGGGGCAATCAGCCCCAGCATTTT. Amino acids: CASSLGFSGGNQPQHF.

The chain employs TRBV5-1 and TRBJ1-1; possible D gene TRBD1, 6 bases. CDR1 and CDR2 (germline): SGHRS, YFSETQ. The V gene lost 3 bases and the J gene lost 0 bases, with 12 bases spanning the gap. This CDR3 is 15 amino acids long. The CDR3 is CASSSETGLNTEAFF. CDR3 coding DNA: TGCGCCAGCAGCTCTGAAACAGGGTTGAACACTGAAGCTTTCTTT. The variable domain in full, completed from reference TRBV5-1 and TRBJ1-1, reads KAGVTQTPRYLIKTRGQQVTLSCSPISGHRSVSWYQQTPGQGLQFLFEYFSETQRNKGNFPGRFSGRQFSNSRSEMNVSTLELGDSALYLCASSSETGLNTEAFFGQGTRLTVV.

The chain joins TRBV7-3 to TRBJ1-1, with TRBD1 matching over 7 bases. This CDR3 has 14 residues. The germline gives CDR1 SGHTA, CDR2 FQGTGA. After removal of 3 bases from V and 3 bases from J, the junction contained 4 bases not matched to a gene. The CDR3 region has the DNA TGTGCCAGCAGCTTTAGGGGGCCGGACACTGAAGCTTTCTTT. Encoded protein: CASSFRGPDTEAFF.

The CDR3 DNA follows: TGTGCCAGCAGCTCACAGGGGGCACTCGGAAACACCATATATTTT. Translating gives CASSSQGALGNTIYF. The chain joins TRBV7-2 to TRBJ1-3, with TRBD1 identical over 9 bases. V lost 4 bases and J lost 4; bases outside the gene matches: 5. The germline gives CDR1 SGHTA, CDR2 FQGNSA. This CDR3 is built from 15 residues. The variable domain in full, with the rest retrieved from reference TRBV7-2 and TRBJ1-3, is GAGVSQSPSNKVTEKGKDVELRCDPISGHTALYWYRQSLGQGLEFLIYFQGNSAPDKSGLPSDRFSAERTGGSVSTLTIQRTQQEDSAVYLCASSSQGALGNTIYFGEGSWLTVV.